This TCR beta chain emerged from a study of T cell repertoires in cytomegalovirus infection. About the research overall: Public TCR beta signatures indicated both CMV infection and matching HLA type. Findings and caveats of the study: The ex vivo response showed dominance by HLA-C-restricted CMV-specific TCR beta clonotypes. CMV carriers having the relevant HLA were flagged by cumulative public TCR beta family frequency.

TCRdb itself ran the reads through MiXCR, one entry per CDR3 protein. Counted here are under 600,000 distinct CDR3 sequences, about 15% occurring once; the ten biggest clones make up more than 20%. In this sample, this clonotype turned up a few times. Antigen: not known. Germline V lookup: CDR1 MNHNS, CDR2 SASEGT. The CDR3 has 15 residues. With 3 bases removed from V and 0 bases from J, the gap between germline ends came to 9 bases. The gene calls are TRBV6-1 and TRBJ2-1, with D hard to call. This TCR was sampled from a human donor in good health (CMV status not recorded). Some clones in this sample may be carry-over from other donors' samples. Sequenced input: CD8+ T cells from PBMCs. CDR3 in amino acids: CASSETHPSYNEQFF. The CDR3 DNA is TGTGCCAGCAGTGAGACCCACCCCTCCTACAATGAGCAGTTCTTC.